These 25 T cell receptor beta chains share one sample of origin, sequenced in a study of T cell responses to AZD1222 COVID-19 vaccine. Assay used: immunoSEQ multiplex PCR; TCRdb lists only in-frame clones, some missing. The top ten hold over 1.2% of the sample, which has 80,000 or so clones, 70% to 90% seen once. The sequences come from peripheral blood, collected on day 0 of AZD1222 vaccination. The receptors were sampled from an adult in good health.

This clone was observed a few times. V usage is TRBV10-3 and J usage is TRBJ1-1; D ambiguous. Germline lookup yields CDR1 ENHRY and CDR2 SYGVKD. This CDR3 is built from 15 residues. With 0 bases removed from V and 3 bases from J, the gap between germline ends came to 11 bases. CDR3 DNA: TGTGCCATCAGTGAGTCCCAGGTACTGGACACTGAAGCTTTCTTT. This gives the protein CAISESQVLDTEAFF.

This clone was found a few times. Without the conserved terminal phenylalanine or tryptophan, this CDR3 likely stems from a read error. No DNA is shown, since the ends of the CDR3 on it are uncertain; the CDR3 is the one TCRdb lists. This chain joins TRBV23-1 and TRBJ2-7; the table calls TRBD2, which could not be checked here. TRBV23-1 is known as an ORF, though its function is uncertain. The CDR3 length is 18 residues, termini included. The CDR3 spells CASSPPARGLYHLEGSNL.

This clone was seen only a few times. The genes are TRBV27 and TRBJ2-1; TRBD1 agrees at 7 bases. Germline CDR1 MNHEY, CDR2 SMNVEV (reference sequence). Losses at the gene ends were 6 bases for V and 6 bases for J; bases not matched to a gene: 14. There are 16 residues in the CDR3. CDR3: CASRLISTGPLNEQFF. The DNA of the CDR3 is TGTGCCAGCAGACTCATCTCGACAGGGCCCCTCAATGAGCAGTTCTTC.

The rearrangement links TRBV12-3 or TRBV12-4 to TRBJ1-5; the D is unclear. Trimming cost V 2 bases and J 4 bases, with 6 bases left between them. The CDR3 is 13 residues long. CDR3 in amino acids: CASSLTRNQPQHF. CDR3 DNA: TGTGCCAGCAGTTTAACACGGAATCAGCCCCAGCATTTT.

The chain combines TRBV6-9 with TRBJ1-4; D is unresolved. This CDR3 has 11 residues. The V gene's germline CDR1 is MNHGY and CDR2 SVAAGI. The V and J ends lost 0 bases and 16 bases respectively, with 9 bases between them. CDR3 residues: CASSYSEKEFF. The CDR3 DNA sequence: TGTGCCAGCAGTTATTCCGAAAAGGAGTTTTTT.

As to this clone: Other DNA sequences of this sample code for an identical CDR3. The chain is built from TRBV18 and TRBJ1-4; the D gene is possibly TRBD1 (5 bases). This CDR3 has 14 amino acids. Deletions cut 3 bases from V and 7 bases from J, with 12 bases between. From germline, CDR1 is KGHSH and CDR2 LQKENI. Here the CDR3 DNA reads TGTGCCAGCTCACCCGGGGCAGGGCGTGAAAAACTGTTTTTT. Protein sequence: CASSPGAGREKLFF.

This chain connects TRBV7-9 to TRBJ1-5; 7 nucleotides match TRBD1. The V and J ends lost 5 bases and 4 bases, in that order; junction bases with no gene match: 5. The V gene's germline CDR1 is SEHNR and CDR2 FQNEAQ (reference sequence). The CDR3 sequence is 14 residues long. CDR3 sequence reads: CASSPRQGNQPQHF. The CDR3 DNA reads as TGTGCCAGCAGCCCGCGACAGGGAAATCAGCCCCAGCATTTT.

V usage is TRBV18 and J usage is TRBJ2-7, with 7 bases that match TRBD2. The CDR3 totals 14 residues. Germline V CDR1 and CDR2: KGHSH, LQKENI. After removal of 2 bases from V and 7 bases from J, the junction contained 8 bases not matched to a gene. The chain's CDR3 is CASSPLREGREQYF. The CDR3 nucleotides are TGTGCCAGCTCACCATTGAGGGAGGGCCGGGAGCAGTACTTC.

The rearrangement uses TRBV18 and TRBJ2-3, with TRBD2 matching 7 bases. V trimming: 3 bases; J trimming: 0 bases; junction bases outside the gene matches: 3. This CDR3 spans 15 amino acids. Germline V CDR1 and CDR2: KGHSH, LQKENI. The CDR3: CASSPSGYSTDTQYF. The CDR3 coding sequence is TGTGCCAGCTCACCTAGCGGGTATAGCACAGATACGCAGTATTTT.

The chain carries TRBV15 and TRBJ2-7; TRBD1 agrees at 8 bases. The CDR3 sequence is 16 residues long. The ends lost 1 base at V and 6 bases at J; junction bases unmatched: 11. Germline V CDR1 and CDR2: LNHNV, YYDKDF (reference sequence). As DNA, the CDR3 is TGTGCCACCAGCAGAGGGAAGGACAGGGCTGGGATCGAGCAGTACTTC. It translates to CATSRGKDRAGIEQYF.

The genes are TRBV7-9 and TRBJ1-2; possible D gene TRBD1, 5 bases. Trimming took 4 bases from V and 1 from J, leaving 10 bases between them. Germline V CDR1 and CDR2: SEHNR, FQNEAQ (reference sequence). This CDR3 has 14 residues. The CDR3 reads CASSSVGDNYGYTF. The CDR3 DNA is TGTGCCAGCAGCTCAGTGGGGGATAACTATGGCTACACCTTC.

The J gene is TRBJ1-1, the V gene TRBV14; D remains ambiguous. CDR3 length: 13 amino acids. The V and J ends lost 7 bases and 3 bases respectively, with 12 bases between them. The germline gives CDR1 SGHDN, CDR2 FVKESK. CDR3 sequence reads: CASTVNWDTEAFF. The CDR3 DNA is TGTGCCAGCACAGTCAACTGGGACACTGAAGCTTTCTTT.

The rearrangement links TRBV30 to TRBJ2-3; 7 bases agree with TRBD1. CDR1 GTSNPN and CDR2 SVGIG come from the germline V gene (reference sequence). The CDR3 sequence is 15 residues long. V gave up 3 bases and J gave up 1 base; unmatched junction bases: 7. As DNA, the CDR3 is TGTGCCTGGAGGGATAGGACAGGTGGCACAGATACGCAGTATTTT. Its protein is CAWRDRTGGTDTQYF.

This clone was recorded only once. J is TRBJ2-3 and V is TRBV9, with D possibly being TRBD1 (6 bases). The CDR3 totals 16 residues. Trimming cost V 4 bases and J 1 base, with 16 bases left between them. Germline V gene data show CDR1 as SGDLS and CDR2 as YYNGEE. CDR3 sequence (DNA): TGTGCCAGCAGCCGATCGCCGGGACAAGGCACAGATACGCAGTATTTT. The encoded protein is CASSRSPGQGTDTQYF. The full variable domain, with the rest looked up from reference TRBV9 and TRBJ2-3, is DSGVTQTPKHLITATGQRVTLRCSPRSGDLSVYWYQQSLDQGLQFLIQYYNGEERAKGNILERFSAQQFPDLHSELNLSSLELGDSALYFCASSRSPGQGTDTQYFGPGTRLTVL.

This rearrangement joins TRBV2 to TRBJ1-1; a possible D gene is TRBD1 (5 bases). The germline V gene has CDR1 SNHLY and CDR2 FYNNEI. There are 13 residues in the CDR3. Trimming shortened V by 8 bases and J by 0 bases, and 10 bases separated the two germline ends. The CDR3 coding sequence is TGTGCCAGCTTGCGGGGCATGAACACTGAAGCTTTCTTT. This codes for CASLRGMNTEAFF.

This clone was seen more than once but under ten times. The chain is built from TRBV6-4 and TRBJ2-1; D unclear. The ends were cut back, 4 bases at V and 3 bases at J, with 13 bases in the middle. There are 15 residues in the CDR3. The germline V gene encodes CDR1 MRHNA and CDR2 SNTAGT. CDR3: CASSVGTGNYNEQFF. The CDR3 DNA reads as TGTGCCAGCAGTGTAGGCACGGGCAACTACAATGAGCAGTTCTTC.

This chain joins TRBV7-9 and TRBJ1-1, with D unresolved. Looked up from germline, CDR1 is SEHNR and CDR2 is FQNEAQ (reference sequence). V dropped 5 bases and J dropped 0 bases, with 13 bases sitting between them. The length of the CDR3 is 15 residues. The chain's CDR3 is CASSPGAGLNTEAFF. The CDR3 DNA reads TGTGCCAGCAGCCCCGGAGCGGGTTTGAACACTGAAGCTTTCTTT.

V is TRBV3-1 (or the pseudogene TRBV3-2) and J is TRBJ1-4; D not certain. Per the germline V gene, CDR1 is LGHDT and CDR2 is YNNKEL (reference sequence). Trimming pared 0 bases from V and 3 bases from J, leaving 5 bases between. CDR3 length equals 14 residues. Here the CDR3 reads CASSQDLSNEKLFF. The DNA of the CDR3 is TGTGCCAGCAGCCAAGATCTGTCTAATGAAAAACTGTTTTTT.

The chain uses TRBV27 and TRBJ2-1, with TRBD2 matching 12 bases. Germline CDR1 MNHEY, CDR2 SMNVEV (reference sequence). Germline trimming cut 5 bases from V and 3 bases from J; bases unmatched to any gene: 5. This CDR3 spans 16 amino acids. The CDR3 sequence: CASSMTGLAGYNEQFF. In nucleotides, the CDR3 is TGTGCCAGCAGTATGACGGGACTAGCGGGCTACAATGAGCAGTTCTTC.

This clone was seen once. The chain carries TRBV19 and TRBJ1-5; perhaps TRBD1 as D (6 bases). Germline V gene sequence: CDR1 LNHDA, CDR2 SQIVND (reference sequence). The ends were cut back, 6 bases at V and 0 bases at J, with 9 bases in the middle. The CDR3 runs to 14 residues. The CDR3 here is CASRDRYSNQPQHF. The CDR3 DNA follows: TGTGCCAGTAGGGACAGATATAGCAATCAGCCCCAGCATTTT.

This chain connects TRBV12-5 to TRBJ1-2; tentative D call: TRBD1 (6 bases). The CDR3 consists of 15 residues. V dropped 5 bases and J dropped 4 bases, with 17 bases sitting between them. CDR1 is LGHNT, CDR2 FRNRAP, per germline. As DNA, the CDR3 is TGTGCTAGTGGTCCACGGACAGTTAGGACCTATGGCTACACCTTC. Translating gives CASGPRTVRTYGYTF.

This chain uses TRBV7-3 with TRBJ2-1; TRBD2 matches at 11 bases. Per the germline V gene, CDR1 is SGHTA and CDR2 is FQGTGA. The junction had 4 bases not matched to a gene; V was cut back by 5 bases and J by 7 bases. This CDR3 has 14 amino acids. CDR3 sequence: CASSLSGRGNEQFF. DNA of the CDR3: TGTGCCAGCAGCCTTAGCGGGAGGGGTAATGAGCAGTTCTTC.

The chain has TRBV7-3 and TRBJ2-1; no definite D call. This CDR3 spans 13 amino acids. Trimming pared 2 bases from V and 8 bases from J, leaving 10 bases between. CDR1 SGHTA and CDR2 FQGTGA come from the germline V gene. Here the CDR3 reads CASSLERRDEQFF. The CDR3 DNA is TGTGCCAGCAGCTTAGAAAGAAGGGATGAGCAGTTCTTC.

This clone is medium-sized (0.01 to 0.1%) within its sample. Here the CDR3 reads CASSLRDKGYEQFF. Here the CDR3 DNA reads TGTGCCAGCAGCTTAAGGGACAAAGGATATGAGCAGTTCTTC. The J gene is TRBJ2-1, the V gene TRBV7-8; the D gene is possibly TRBD1 (6 bases). The CDR3 contains 14 residues. Looked up from germline, CDR1 is SGHVS and CDR2 is FQNEAQ. Trimming removed 2 bases at V and 8 bases at J, with 13 bases between.

The gene calls are TRBV6-5 and TRBJ1-6; maybe TRBD1 (6 bases). The V gene lost 8 bases and the J gene lost 2 bases, with 13 bases spanning the gap. Germline loops: CDR1 MNHEY, CDR2 SVGAGI. The CDR3 consists of 15 residues. The CDR3, as DNA: TGTGCCAGCGGAACGGACAGTCCCTATAATTCACCCCTCCACTTT. Protein: CASGTDSPYNSPLHF.